The present T cell receptor beta chain was sequenced within a study of vaccination effects on CD4 cells after COVID-19. Study-level results: Marked clonal contraction of both clone types appeared late after vaccination.

Regarding this clone: Its antigen is currently unknown.

Sequencing was preceded by expansion of antigen-specific CD4+ T cells with viral peptide pools in the ViraFEST assay. Investigators separated out CD4+ T cells once less than 11 days of culture had passed. The cohort was immunized with two doses of either the BNT162b2 or mRNA-1273 vaccine. Assay used: immunoSEQ multiplex PCR; TCRdb lists only in-frame clones, some missing. The data hold 20,000 to 30,000 clones, with around 63% observed a single time. The CDR3 is 18 residues long. The V gene's germline CDR1 is LNHDA and CDR2 SQIVND (reference sequence). Germline trimming cut 4 bases from V and 0 bases from J; bases unmatched to any gene: 8.

The chain combines TRBV19 with TRBJ1-4, with 10 positions matching TRBD1. The sample was CD4+ T cells from PBMCs cultured with SARS-CoV-2 spike peptides, taken after COVID-19 vaccination. The sequence came from a human donor who received a COVID-19 vaccine. The CDR3 DNA reads as TGTGCCAGTAGTACCGCAGGACAGGGGGATCCAACTAATGAAAAACTGTTTTTT. It yields the protein CASSTAGQGDPTNEKLFF.